A single sample gave rise to the 8 T cell receptor beta chains below, sequenced in a study of cytomegalovirus exposure and HLA in healthy donors. Both 60 Vbeta primers and 13 Jbeta primers went into the PCR. Sequencing used immunoSEQ multiplex PCR; TCRdb keeps in-frame clones, though not all of them. The data show around 140,000 clones, with 77% seen just once and 0.94% held by the top ten. The sample consisted of PBMCs. Receptors were obtained from a woman between 55 and 75 years old in good health and CMV-seronegative.

A word on this clone: An end of the junction does not agree with germline; a read error may underlie this. The rearrangement joins TRBV7-9 to TRBJ1-4; D is unclear. The CDR3 has 12 amino acids. Germline loops: CDR1 SEHNR, CDR2 FQNEAQ (reference sequence). CDR3 nucleotide sequence: TGTTCCAGCAGCTCGGGGAGTGAAAAACTGTTTTTT. Protein sequence: CSSSSGSEKLFF. Combining the CDR3 with reference TRBV7-9 and TRBJ1-4 gives the whole variable domain DTGVSQNPRHKITKRGQNVTFRCDPISEHNRLYWYRQTLGQGPEFLTYFQNEAQLEKSRLLSDRFSAERPKGSFSTLEIQRTEQGDSAMYLCSSSSGSEKLFFGSGTQLSVL.

The chain carries TRBV7-9 and TRBJ2-3, with TRBD1 identical over 8 bases. The CDR3 covers 14 residues. The V segment lost 8 bases and the J segment 3 bases; nucleotides outside the gene matches: 7. Germline lookup yields CDR1 SEHNR and CDR2 FQNEAQ (reference sequence). The CDR3 bases are TGTGCCAGCGGTCGGGGACAGGCAACAGATACGCAGTATTTT. As protein: CASGRGQATDTQYF.

The chain is built from TRBV19 and TRBJ1-5; D ambiguous. The CDR3 is 14 residues long. CDR1 and CDR2 (germline): LNHDA, SQIVND (reference sequence). Between the trimmed V and J ends, which lost 5 bases and 0 bases, there was a span of 8 bases. CDR3: CASSSVYSNQPQHF. The CDR3 DNA follows: TGTGCCAGTAGTTCTGTGTATAGCAATCAGCCCCAGCATTTT.

As regards this clone: Other DNA sequences from this sample encode an identical CDR3 as well. The chain joins TRBV28 to TRBJ2-7; 10 bases match TRBD2. Trimming cost V 4 bases and J 4 bases; bases outside gene matches: 7. Germline CDR1 MDHEN, CDR2 SYDVKM. CDR3 length: 15 residues. In DNA form, the CDR3 reads TGTGCCAGCAGTTCGGCTAGCGGGAGAATTTACGAGCAGTACTTC. Its translation: CASSSASGRIYEQYF.

In its sample, this clone was seen once. V gene TRBV5-1 combines with J gene TRBJ2-1; TRBD1 agrees at 11 bases. V lost 2 bases, J lost 5 bases, and 3 bases stayed unmatched. The germline gives CDR1 SGHRS, CDR2 YFSETQ. The CDR3 is 15 residues long. CDR3 amino acids: CASSFGQGADNEQFF. DNA of the CDR3: TGCGCCAGCAGCTTTGGACAGGGGGCTGACAATGAGCAGTTCTTC.

The V and J genes are TRBV29-1 and TRBJ2-7, with 10 bases matching TRBD1. The CDR3 is made up of 13 amino acids. Germline V CDR1 and CDR2: SQVTM, ANQGSEA. V shed 6 bases and J 7 bases; nucleotides not matched to a gene: 9. CDR3 DNA sequence: TGCAGCGTGCTGTTATGGACAGGGGGAGAGCAGTACTTC. Residues: CSVLLWTGGEQYF.

The J gene is TRBJ2-7, the V gene TRBV27, with 7 bases that match TRBD1. The CDR3 consists of 14 residues. V trimming: 4 bases; J trimming: 3 bases; junction bases outside the gene matches: 6. The germline V gene encodes CDR1 MNHEY and CDR2 SMNVEV (reference sequence). In DNA form, the CDR3 reads TGTGCCAGCAGTTACAGGGGTAGGAGCTACGAGCAGTACTTC. Protein product: CASSYRGRSYEQYF.

The rearrangement joins TRBV4-1 to TRBJ2-7; D gene uncertain. The germline V gene has CDR1 MGHRA and CDR2 YSYEKL. Trimming removed 1 base from V and 1 base from J, with 8 bases in between. The CDR3 spans 14 residues. Written as DNA, the CDR3 is TGCGCCAGCAGCCAAGTGCCCGAGTCCTACGAGCAGTACTTC. Encoded protein: CASSQVPESYEQYF.